This T cell receptor beta chain is from a study of regulatory T cells in long-lasting Graves disease. Arm-PCR with iRepertoire HTBI primers amplified the CDR3 regions for these TCR beta libraries. TCRdb reanalysed the multiplex PCR reads using MiXCR and keeps one entry per CDR3 protein. Seen here are 400,000 to 500,000 distinct CDR3 sequences, 11% to 15% observed once, and the top ten hold approximately 15%. Study-wide results and caveats: The study found lower TCR diversity in persistent Graves' patients than in newly diagnosed ones.

A note on this clonotype: Its target is not known.

CDR1 and CDR2 from the germline V gene are KGHSH and LQKENI. V lost 0 bases and J 1 base, leaving 8 bases between the germline ends. The CDR3 is made up of 15 amino acids. Time point described: newly diagnosed GD, antithyroid drugs for less than 3 months. After RNA was extracted from PBMCs, the TCR library was made from it. This sample was shared with a second study, whose subject was T cells in Graves' hyperthyroidism and ophthalmopathy. Turning to that study: Patients aged 18 to 65 had newly diagnosed hyperthyroidism that had lasted under 2 months. The study excluded patients with uncontrolled infection, other autoimmune disease, pregnancy or lactation. On the basis of clinical symptoms, serum thyroxine and TRAb, thyroid ultrasound and orbital computed tomography, diagnoses were made.

Specimen: peripheral blood mononuclear cells (PBMCs), collected at new diagnosis, from a patient treated with antithyroid drugs. The chain has TRBV18 and TRBJ2-3, with D hard to call. The clonotype comes from a woman aged 50 to 60 with Graves disease. CDR3 region: CASSPPRQGTDTQYF. The CDR3 nucleotides are TGTGCCAGCTCACCACCCCGTCAGGGCACAGATACGCAGTATTTT.